The clone carrying this TCR beta chain was counted between two and nine times. Antigen: not known. This sample was included in a study of T-cell reconstitution after alpha-beta-depleted transplantation in children. V was pared by 5 bases and J by 6 bases, with 7 bases between. The CDR3 has 12 residues. The germline V gene has CDR1 LGHDT and CDR2 YNNKEL (reference sequence). Using unique molecular identifiers, the investigators prepared the TCRbeta library. Via MiXCR, TCRdb re-called the PCR reads, giving one row per CDR3 protein. Of approximately 490,000 distinct CDR3 sequences listed, roughly a tenth are singletons. Regarding the study as a whole: Reports say that about two months after transplant, the alpha-beta T cells came out of several hundred graft clones that had expanded. Newly produced T cells mostly accounted for T-cell counts and diversity one year post-transplant. The origin of high day-60 TCRbeta diversity in some patients lay in surviving recipient T cells and thymic progenitors.

The receptor was isolated from a child aged 2-15 years with inherited bone marrow failure, due to receive a stem cell transplant. This chain joins TRBV3-1 and TRBJ2-2, with D maybe TRBD2 (6 bases). The sequences come from PBMCs, collected before TCRalphabeta/CD19-depleted stem cell transplant. CDR3 nucleotides: TGTGCCAGCAGCTGGGGGGCCGGGGAGCTGTTTTTT. As protein: CASSWGAGELFF.